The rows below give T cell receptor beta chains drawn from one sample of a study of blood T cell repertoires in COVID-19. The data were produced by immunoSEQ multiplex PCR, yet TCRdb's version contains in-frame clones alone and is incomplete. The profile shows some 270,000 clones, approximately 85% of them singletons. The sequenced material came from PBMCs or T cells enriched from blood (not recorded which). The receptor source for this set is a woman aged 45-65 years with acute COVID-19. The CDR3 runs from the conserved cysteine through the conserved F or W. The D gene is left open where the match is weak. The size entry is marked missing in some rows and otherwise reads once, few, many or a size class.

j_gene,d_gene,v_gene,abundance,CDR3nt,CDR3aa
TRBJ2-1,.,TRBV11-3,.,TGTGCCAGCAGCTTAGGCCCAGAAACGGGGAATGAGCAGTTCTTC,CASSLGPETGNEQFF
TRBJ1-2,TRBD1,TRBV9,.,TGTGCCAGCAGCGGGAGACAGGGGCCGATTAAGTTCTATGGCTACACCTTC,CASSGRQGPIKFYGYTF
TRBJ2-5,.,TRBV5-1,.,TGCGCCAGCAGAGATCAGGGTCGACAAGAGACCCAGTACTTC,CASRDQGRQETQYF
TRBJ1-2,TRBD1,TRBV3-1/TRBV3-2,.,TGTGCCAGCAGCCAAGCAATCAGGGGGAATGGCTACACCTTC,CASSQAIRGNGYTF
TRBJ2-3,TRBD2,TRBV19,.,TGTGCCAGTATGGGGGGGGTGGCAGATACGCAGTATTTT,CASMGGVADTQYF
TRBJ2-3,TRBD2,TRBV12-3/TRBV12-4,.,TGTGCCAGCGCGGGGGGCACAGATACGCAGTATTTT,CASAGGTDTQYF
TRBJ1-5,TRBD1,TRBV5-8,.,TGTGCCAGCAGCCCAAAGGGACAGGGGGCAGGGCAGCCCCAGCATTTT,CASSPKGQGAGQPQHF
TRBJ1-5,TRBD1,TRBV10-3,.,TGTGCCATCGGGACAGGGGATCAGCCCCAGCATTTT,CAIGTGDQPQHF
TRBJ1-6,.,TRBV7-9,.,TGTGCCAGCAGCCACTGGGTGGCAGCGATAAATTCACCCCTCCACTTT,CASSHWVAAINSPLHF
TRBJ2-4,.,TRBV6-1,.,TGTGCCAGCAGTGAAGAGGGGATAGCCAAAAACATTCAGTACTTC,CASSEEGIAKNIQYF
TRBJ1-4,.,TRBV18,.,TGTGCCAGCTCACCAAGCATTGCAACTAATGAAAAACTGTTTTTT,CASSPSIATNEKLFF
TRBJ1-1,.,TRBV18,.,TGTGCCAGCTCTGATCTCCCCGGGGGTGAAGCTTTCTTT,CASSDLPGGEAFF
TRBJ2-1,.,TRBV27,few,TGTGCCAGCAGTTTATCCCTAGCCAGCTACAATGAGCAGTTCTTC,CASSLSLASYNEQFF
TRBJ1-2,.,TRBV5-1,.,TGCGCCAGCAGCTTGGGCGGGACGGCGAATGGCTACACCTTC,CASSLGGTANGYTF
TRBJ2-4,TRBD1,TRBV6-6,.,TGTGCCAGCAGTTATGAGGGACAGGGCCAAAACATTCAGTACTTC,CASSYEGQGQNIQYF
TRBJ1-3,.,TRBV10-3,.,TGTGCCACCAGCCCCGGGTTAAGCTCTGGAAACACCATATATTTT,CATSPGLSSGNTIYF
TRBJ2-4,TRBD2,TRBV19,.,TGTGCCAGTAGTATAGTCAGCGGGGGGCGTCTAGCCAAAAACATTCAGTACTTC,CASSIVSGGRLAKNIQYF
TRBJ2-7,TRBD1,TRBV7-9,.,TGTGCCAGCAGGCGAGACAGGGGAAAAGGCTACGAGCAGTACTTC,CASRRDRGKGYEQYF
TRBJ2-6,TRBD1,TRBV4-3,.,TGCGCCAGCAGCCAGGACAGGACCTCTGGGGCCAACGTCCTGACTTTC,CASSQDRTSGANVLTF
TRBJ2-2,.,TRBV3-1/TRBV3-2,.,TGTGCCAGCAGCCTAAGGAGGAACACCGGGGAGCTGTTTTTT,CASSLRRNTGELFF
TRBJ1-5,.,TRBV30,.,TGTGCCTGGAGTGGTACAGAGTATAGCAATCAGCCCCAGCATTTT,CAWSGTEYSNQPQHF
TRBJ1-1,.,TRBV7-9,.,TGTGCCAGCAGCTTAGCTAGGACGGAGGCTGAAGCTTTCTTT,CASSLARTEAEAFF
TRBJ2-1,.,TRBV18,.,TGTGCCAGCTCACCACCGAGCCTAACCCGTGAAGAGCAGTTCTTC,CASSPPSLTREEQFF
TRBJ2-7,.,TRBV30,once,TGTGCCTGGAATCCGGGTCCCACTTTCTACGAGCAGTACTTC,CAWNPGPTFYEQYF
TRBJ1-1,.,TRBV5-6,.,TGTGCCAGCAGCTTTCGGGGGGCCGGGAACACTGAAGCTTTCTTT,CASSFRGAGNTEAFF
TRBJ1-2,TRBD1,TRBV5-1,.,TGCGCCAGCAGCTTCCAGGGGGCTGATGGCTACACCTTC,CASSFQGADGYTF
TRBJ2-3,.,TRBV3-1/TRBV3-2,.,TGTGCCAGCAGCCAAAAAATTTCGGGCGGGGGCACAGATACGCAGTATTTT,CASSQKISGGGTDTQYF